These T cell receptor beta chains were read from a single sample in a study of cytomegalovirus exposure and HLA in healthy donors. Measured with immunoSEQ multiplex PCR; TCRdb has only the in-frame clones, and not every one. Its listing shows 190,000 or so clones. Sequenced material: PBMCs. The receptors derive from a boy between 10 and 17 years old in good health and CMV-seronegative. CDR3s include the opening cysteine and the closing phenylalanine or tryptophan. Fields, in order: D gene, J gene, V gene, CDR3 DNA, CDR3 protein. D genes are given only for firm matches.

. TRBJ1-1 TRBV7-2 TGTGCCAGCAGCTGGGACACCATGGGTACTGAAGCTTTCTTT CASSWDTMGTEAFF
TRBD1 TRBJ1-1 TRBV29-1 TGCAGCGTTCAACTTGATCCGGGACAGATCCCCATGAACACTGAAGCTTTCTTT CSVQLDPGQIPMNTEAFF
TRBD1 TRBJ1-1 TRBV5-1 TGCGCCAGCATAGCAGGACAGGGGGGCTCGAACACTGAAGCTTTCTTT CASIAGQGGSNTEAFF
. TRBJ2-1 TRBV7-8 TGTGCCAGCCGGAGGACCGGGACATATCTAAATGAGCAGTTCTTC CASRRTGTYLNEQFF
TRBD1 TRBJ1-1 TRBV5-1 TGCGCCAGCAGCCCCTATGACAGGGAAAACACTGAAGCTTTCTTT CASSPYDRENTEAFF
. TRBJ1-6 TRBV6-5 TGTGCCAGCAGTTACGGCGCAGAGCGAGCTAATTCACCCCTCCACTTT CASSYGAERANSPLHF
. TRBJ2-1 TRBV19 TGTGCCAGTAGTCTCGGAGGAGATGAGCAGTTCTTC CASSLGGDEQFF
TRBD1 TRBJ1-1 TRBV19 TGTGCCAGTAGTATGGACAGGGACACTGAAGCTTTCTTT CASSMDRDTEAFF
. TRBJ2-3 TRBV28 TGTGCCAGTATAGACGGGACTAGCACAGATACGCAGTATTTT CASIDGTSTDTQYF
TRBD1 TRBJ2-5 TRBV4-3 TGCGCCAGCAGCCAAGATTCCGGGACAGGGGAGACCCAGTACTTC CASSQDSGTGETQYF
. TRBJ1-2 TRBV6-5 TGTGCCAGCGGGGGCGGTAACTATGGCTACACCTTC CASGGGNYGYTF
. TRBJ2-2 TRBV19 TGTGCCAGTAGCGCAGGGGCGAACACCGGGGAGCTGTTTTTT CASSAGANTGELFF